The 25 T cell receptor beta chains below were found in one sample sequenced in a study of blood T cell repertoires in COVID-19. Clones were read by immunoSEQ multiplex PCR, and TCRdb kept only the in-frame ones, dropping some. The sample includes 240,000 or so clones, 70% to 90% of them seen just once. The sequencing sample was made of peripheral blood. Receptor source: a man aged 60 to 75 with acute or convalescent COVID-19.

The rearrangement uses TRBV5-4 and TRBJ2-3, with unresolved D. Germline V lookup: CDR1 SGHNT, CDR2 YYREEE (reference sequence). The CDR3 loop spans 14 amino acids. Trimming took off 6 bases at V and 2 bases at J, with 13 bases between the two ends. The CDR3, as DNA: TGTGCCAGCACCTGGCGGTCTAACACAGATACGCAGTATTTT. Its translation is CASTWRSNTDTQYF.

The chain uses TRBV11-3 and TRBJ1-2; D remains ambiguous. The CDR3 runs to 14 residues. CDR1 is SGHNT, CDR2 YENEEA, per germline. Trimming shortened V by 5 bases and J by 2 bases, and 12 bases separated the two germline ends. The CDR3 nucleotides are TGTGCCAGCAGCCCGATGGGAGCCAACTATGGCTACACCTTC. It translates to CASSPMGANYGYTF.

This sequence joins TRBV11-3 and TRBJ2-2; 7 bases match TRBD2. Germline V gene data show CDR1 as SGHNT and CDR2 as YENEEA. The length of the CDR3 is 20 residues. V lost 5 bases to trimming and J lost 1 base; unmatched junction nucleotides: 19. The CDR3 DNA sequence: TGTGCCAGCAGCCCTTGGGACTGGCGGGAGAGGGGTGGGAACACCGGGGAGCTGTTTTTT. It codes for CASSPWDWRERGGNTGELFF.

The chain has TRBV14 and TRBJ1-2; D not certain. In germline, CDR1 is SGHDN, CDR2 FVKESK. The V gene lost 1 base and the J gene lost 7 bases, with 10 bases spanning the gap. The CDR3 is made up of 13 amino acids. The DNA of the CDR3 is TGTGCCAGCAGCCAAGTCATGGGCGCTGGCTACACCTTC. This translates into CASSQVMGAGYTF.

The chain carries TRBV7-2 and TRBJ2-6; D may be TRBD1 (5 bases). V lost 10 bases to trimming and J lost 4 bases, with 11 bases between them. The CDR3 length is 13 residues. Germline CDR1 SGHTA, CDR2 FQGNSA. CDR3 DNA: TGTGCCACGCAATGGACAGGGGCCAACGTCCTGACTTTC. It translates to CATQWTGANVLTF.

The J gene is TRBJ1-3, the V gene TRBV28, with 9 bases fitting TRBD1. V was pared by 5 bases and J by 1 base, with 9 bases of the junction left unmatched. CDR3 length: 17 amino acids. Germline loops: CDR1 MDHEN, CDR2 SYDVKM. Here the CDR3 reads CASSRNRGRYSGNTIYF. CDR3 coding DNA: TGTGCCAGCAGTAGGAACAGGGGGCGATATTCTGGAAACACCATATATTTT.

V is TRBV27 and J is TRBJ2-7, with 8 nucleotides matching TRBD1. V shed 5 bases, J shed 2 bases, and the junction held 5 bases outside the gene matches. The CDR3 spans 14 residues. Germline assignment: CDR1 MNHEY and CDR2 SMNVEV (reference sequence). The CDR3 DNA is TGTGCCAGCAGTACCCGGGACAGGCCCTACGAGCAGTACTTC. As protein: CASSTRDRPYEQYF.

This chain joins TRBV14 and TRBJ2-3; no definite D call. The CDR3 extends over 14 amino acids. Germline assignment: CDR1 SGHDN and CDR2 FVKESK. Trimming left V 0 bases short and J 5 bases short, with 9 bases between. CDR3 loop: CASSQEAAKDTQYF. The DNA for the CDR3 is TGTGCCAGCAGCCAAGAGGCGGCTAAAGATACGCAGTATTTT.

About this clone itself: The sample has other DNA sequences that encode this CDR3 too. The chain carries TRBV6-2 or TRBV6-3 and TRBJ2-7, with TRBD2 identical over 10 bases. Germline trimming cut 4 bases from V and 0 bases from J; bases unmatched to any gene: 0. Per germline, CDR1 MNHEY and CDR2 SVGEGT. The CDR3 spans 14 residues. The CDR3 loop is CASSWTSGSYEQYF. CDR3 DNA sequence: TGTGCCAGCAGTTGGACTAGCGGCTCCTACGAGCAGTACTTC.

This chain connects TRBV28 to TRBJ2-3; 13 bases match TRBD2. There are 15 residues in the CDR3. Unmatched junction bases numbered 5, after V lost 5 bases and J lost 6 bases. Germline V gene sequence: CDR1 MDHEN, CDR2 SYDVKM. The CDR3 sequence is CASSILAGGQDTQYF. CDR3 in DNA: TGTGCCAGCAGTATACTAGCGGGAGGGCAGGATACGCAGTATTTT.

The V gene is TRBV30, the J gene TRBJ2-3, with D possibly being TRBD2 (6 bases). V lost 5 bases, J lost 4 bases, and 10 bases lay in between. Germline CDR1 and CDR2: GTSNPN and SVGIG (reference sequence). CDR3 length: 12 amino acids. CDR3 nucleotides: TGTGCCTGGGGGGGAGGTCCAGATACGCAGTATTTT. Protein sequence: CAWGGGPDTQYF.

The J gene is TRBJ2-2, the V gene TRBV7-3; D is undetermined. Trimming took 5 bases from V and 5 from J, leaving 6 bases between them. The germline V gene has CDR1 SGHTA and CDR2 FQGTGA. The CDR3 sequence is 12 residues long. The CDR3 spells CASSHNTGELFF. The CDR3 DNA follows: TGTGCCAGCAGCCACAATACCGGGGAGCTGTTTTTT.

This sequence joins TRBV18 and TRBJ2-7; D might be TRBD2 (5 bases). Trimming cost V 5 bases and J 5 bases, with 10 bases left between them. This CDR3 has 12 amino acids. CDR1 is KGHSH and CDR2 is LQKENI in the germline V gene. The CDR3 DNA reads TGTGCCAGCTCAGACGAGCGGAACGAGCAGTACTTC. It translates to CASSDERNEQYF.

This rearrangement joins TRBV10-2 to TRBJ2-7, with D hard to call. The V and J ends lost 0 bases and 0 bases respectively, with 12 bases between them. The CDR3 loop spans 16 amino acids. Germline values: CDR1 WSHSY, CDR2 SAAADI. CDR3 loop: CASSESYGSSSYEQYF. Written as DNA, the CDR3 is TGCGCCAGCAGTGAGTCTTACGGGTCGAGCTCCTACGAGCAGTACTTC.

This rearrangement joins TRBV7-9 to TRBJ1-3; D is undetermined. Germline loops: CDR1 SEHNR, CDR2 FQNEAQ (reference sequence). Between the trimmed V and J ends, which lost 2 bases and 0 bases, there was a span of 8 bases. The CDR3 runs 15 residues. The CDR3 DNA is TGTGCCAGCAGCTTACGGGGAATCTCTGGAAACACCATATATTTT. Protein product: CASSLRGISGNTIYF.

The chain is built from TRBV5-1 and TRBJ2-1; 11 nucleotides line up with TRBD2. V gave up 3 bases and J gave up 9 bases; unmatched junction bases: 11. This CDR3 spans 16 amino acids. Germline CDR1 is SGHRS and CDR2 is YFSETQ. The CDR3 spells CASSYLETSGNSEQFF. CDR3 coding DNA: TGCGCCAGCAGCTACCTTGAGACTAGCGGGAACAGTGAGCAGTTCTTC.

The chain is built from TRBV7-9 and TRBJ1-3; no firm D call. The germline V and J ends were trimmed by 5 bases and 0 bases, with 14 bases remaining between them. CDR3 length: 16 amino acids. Germline CDR1 is SEHNR and CDR2 is FQNEAQ (reference sequence). CDR3 nucleotides: TGTGCCAGCAGCCTACCCCCGGTAACCTCTGGAAACACCATATATTTT. Encoded protein: CASSLPPVTSGNTIYF.

The V call is TRBV5-1, the J call TRBJ1-2; D is unclear. The CDR3 is made up of 13 amino acids. Germline V gene data show CDR1 as SGHRS and CDR2 as YFSETQ. Between the trimmed V and J ends, which lost 0 bases and 2 bases, there was a span of 5 bases. CDR3 loop: CASSLAQNYGYTF. As DNA, the CDR3 is TGCGCCAGCAGCTTGGCACAAAACTATGGCTACACCTTC.

The chain couples TRBV7-2 to TRBJ2-1, with D perhaps matching TRBD2 (5 bases). The germline gives CDR1 SGHTA, CDR2 FQGNSA. This CDR3 contains 14 residues. With 2 bases removed from V and 7 bases from J, the gap between germline ends came to 12 bases. Here the CDR3 reads CASSLTERVNEQFF. The DNA of the CDR3 is TGTGCCAGCAGCTTAACTGAGAGGGTGAATGAGCAGTTCTTC.

This chain uses TRBV28 with TRBJ1-1; tentative D call: TRBD1 (5 bases). Per the germline V gene, CDR1 is MDHEN and CDR2 is SYDVKM. The CDR3 is 14 amino acids. Trimming removed 2 bases at V and 8 bases at J, with 15 bases between. CDR3 residues: CASSLGGRMGEAFF. The DNA for the CDR3 is TGTGCCAGCAGTTTAGGGGGGAGGATGGGCGAAGCTTTCTTT.

Comment on this clone: The identical CDR3 is also encoded by other nucleotide sequences in the sample. This rearrangement joins TRBV19 to TRBJ1-5; 9 bases match TRBD1. Germline V gene data show CDR1 as LNHDA and CDR2 as SQIVND (reference sequence). The V and J ends lost 5 bases and 4 bases, in that order; junction bases with no gene match: 0. CDR3 size: 13 residues. The CDR3: CASSGTGNQPQHF. The CDR3 nucleotides are TGTGCCAGTAGTGGGACAGGGAATCAGCCCCAGCATTTT. Looking up the rest from reference TRBV19 and TRBJ1-5 gives the full variable domain: DGGITQSPKYLFRKEGQNVTLSCEQNLNHDAMYWYRQDPGQGLRLIYYSQIVNDFQKGDIAEGYSVSREKKESFPLTVTSAQKNPTAFYLCASSGTGNQPQHFGDGTRLSIL.

As regards this clone: Other nucleotide sequences in the sample specify the same CDR3. The rearrangement uses TRBV12-5 and TRBJ2-5, with TRBD1 matching over 7 bases. This CDR3 spans 13 amino acids. Germline assignment: CDR1 LGHNT and CDR2 FRNRAP. J gave up 2 bases and V 6 bases, and 3 bases lay outside the gene matches. The CDR3: CASGTGQQETQYF. CDR3 DNA sequence: TGTGCTAGTGGCACGGGACAGCAAGAGACCCAGTACTTC.

The genes are TRBV5-1 and TRBJ2-2; maybe TRBD1 (6 bases). CDR3 size: 14 residues. Germline loops: CDR1 SGHRS, CDR2 YFSETQ. Deletions cut 2 bases from V and 4 bases from J, with 9 bases between. The CDR3 protein is CASSFGTPTGELFF. The CDR3 nucleotides read TGCGCCAGCAGCTTCGGGACACCCACCGGGGAGCTGTTTTTT.

The DNA for the CDR3 is TGTGCCAGCATTCCACAGGGGGCCGGGAATCAGCCCCAGCATTTT. Residues: CASIPQGAGNQPQHF. The rearrangement uses TRBV28 and TRBJ1-5, with 9 positions matching TRBD1. The V gene's germline CDR1 is MDHEN and CDR2 SYDVKM. The V segment lost 7 bases and the J segment 4 bases; nucleotides outside the gene matches: 8. This CDR3 is built from 15 residues.

V and J are TRBV30 and TRBJ2-5; 7 bases line up with TRBD2. Trimming at V came to 4 bases and at J to 5 bases, leaving 10 bases not matched to a gene. Per germline, CDR1 GTSNPN and CDR2 SVGIG (reference sequence). This CDR3 has 14 amino acids. The CDR3, as DNA: TGTGCCTGGACCCAGATGGCGGGAGCGGAGACCCAGTACTTC. Translating gives CAWTQMAGAETQYF.